This TCR beta chain was identified during a study of neurological immune-mediated disorders. Findings and caveats of the study: Healthy controls had more TCR clonal expansion than multiple sclerosis, which showed the least, whereas HTLV-1-associated myelopathy showed the most. Across subjects, expanded clones had no CDR3 amino acid sequences in common, pointing to private repertoires in all groups.

Trimming removed 4 bases from V and 4 bases from J; junction bases left unmatched: 7. Germline V lookup: CDR1 SGHRS, CDR2 YFSETQ. There are 16 residues in the CDR3. Time point meaning: longitudinal time-point 1 (baseline). The unsorted libraries originated from 2 million PBMCs that had been stored at -80 C. This clonotype was detected ten times or more. Its antigen is undetermined. The cDNA was synthesized by 5'RACE incorporating 10-nucleotide random UMIs. In TCRdb, the 5' RACE reads were re-called with MiXCR into one record per CDR3 protein. The table lists approximately 53,000 distinct CDR3 sequences, less than 12% of them singletons.

Material for sequencing was PBMCs. The chain combines TRBV5-1 with TRBJ2-1; 11 bases agree with TRBD2. This TCR derives from a woman in her thirties or forties in good health. The CDR3 sequence is CASSLSGLAAYNEQFF. CDR3 DNA sequence: TGCGCCAGCAGCCTCTCGGGACTAGCGGCTTACAATGAGCAGTTCTTC. Full variable domain (rest looked up from reference TRBV5-1 and TRBJ2-1): KAGVTQTPRYLIKTRGQQVTLSCSPISGHRSVSWYQQTPGQGLQFLFEYFSETQRNKGNFPGRFSGRQFSNSRSEMNVSTLELGDSALYLCASSLSGLAAYNEQFFGPGTRLTVL.